The 5 T cell receptor beta chains listed next were all sequenced from one sample in a study of memory CD4+ T cells and cytomegalovirus serostatus. Single viable CD3+CD4+CD8-CD45RO+ cells were sorted as the memory CD4+ T cells. Sequencing used immunoSEQ multiplex PCR; TCRdb keeps in-frame clones, though not all of them. The table includes some 59,000 clones, around 83% detected once. Specimen: memory CD4+ T cells from blood. These receptors all stem from an adult in good health and CMV-seronegative.

This clone was observed at least ten times. The rearrangement uses TRBV11-2 and TRBJ1-2, with TRBD1 as a possible D gene (5 bases). CDR1 SGHAT and CDR2 FQNNGV come from the germline V gene. The CDR3 consists of 15 residues. Trimming removed 8 bases from V and 4 bases from J, with 20 bases in between. The chain's CDR3 is CASVTLRQGRYGYTF. The DNA of the CDR3 is TGTGCCAGCGTCACCCTGAGGCAGGGTCGCTATGGCTACACCTTC.

In this sample, this clone turned up once. The chain joins TRBV12-5 to TRBJ1-1, with TRBD1 matching over 9 bases. There are 15 residues in the CDR3. The germline V gene encodes CDR1 LGHNT and CDR2 FRNRAP. V was pared by 7 bases and J by 9 bases, with 15 bases of the junction left unmatched. Here the CDR3 reads CASAPGQGASDQAFF. The DNA for the CDR3 is TGTGCTAGTGCCCCGGGACAGGGTGCGTCGGACCAAGCTTTCTTT.

The chain joins TRBV10-3 to TRBJ2-1, with a weak D call TRBD2 (7 bases). Germline CDR1 ENHRY, CDR2 SYGVKD. Trimming shortened V by 2 bases and J by 3 bases, and 20 bases separated the two germline ends. The CDR3 totals 18 residues. The CDR3 DNA sequence: TGTGCCATCAGTGAGGGGGCTGGGGGCGGGGGCTACTACAATGAGCAGTTCTTC. It codes for CAISEGAGGGGYYNEQFF.

V usage is TRBV7-2 and J usage is TRBJ1-2; 9 bases are a match to TRBD1. CDR1 and CDR2 (germline): SGHTA, FQGNSA. Trimming at V came to 7 bases and at J to 2 bases, leaving 8 bases not matched to a gene. The CDR3 is 15 residues long. CDR3 nucleotides: TGTGCCAGCACCACGACAGGGGGTGGGAACTATGGCTACACCTTC. Its translation: CASTTTGGGNYGYTF.

The chain couples TRBV5-1 to TRBJ2-2; a possible D gene is TRBD2 (5 bases). This CDR3 contains 17 residues. The V and J ends lost 4 bases and 6 bases respectively, with 22 bases between them. The germline CDR1 and CDR2 sequences are SGHRS and YFSETQ. CDR3 region: CASSKSGAGPTPGELFF. CDR3 in DNA: TGCGCCAGCAGCAAAAGCGGTGCCGGACCTACACCCGGGGAGCTGTTTTTT.